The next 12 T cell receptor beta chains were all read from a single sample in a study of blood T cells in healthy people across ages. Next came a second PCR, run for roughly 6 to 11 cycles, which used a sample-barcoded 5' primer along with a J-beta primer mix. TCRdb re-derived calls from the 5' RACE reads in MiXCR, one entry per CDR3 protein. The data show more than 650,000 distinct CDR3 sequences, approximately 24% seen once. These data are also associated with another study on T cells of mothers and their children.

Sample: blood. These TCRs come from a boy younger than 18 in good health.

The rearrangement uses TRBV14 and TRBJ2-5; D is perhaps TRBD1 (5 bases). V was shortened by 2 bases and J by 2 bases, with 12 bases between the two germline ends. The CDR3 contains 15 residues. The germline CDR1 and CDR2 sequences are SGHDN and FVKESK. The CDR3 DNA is TGTGCCAGCAGCCAAAGGTCACAGGCGCAAGAGACCCAGTACTTC. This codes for CASSQRSQAQETQYF.

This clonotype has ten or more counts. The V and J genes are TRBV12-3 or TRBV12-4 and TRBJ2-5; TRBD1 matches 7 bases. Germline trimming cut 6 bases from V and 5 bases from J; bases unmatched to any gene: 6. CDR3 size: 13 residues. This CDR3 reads CASSATGSETQYF. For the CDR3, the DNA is TGTGCCAGCAGCGCGACAGGGTCCGAGACCCAGTACTTC.

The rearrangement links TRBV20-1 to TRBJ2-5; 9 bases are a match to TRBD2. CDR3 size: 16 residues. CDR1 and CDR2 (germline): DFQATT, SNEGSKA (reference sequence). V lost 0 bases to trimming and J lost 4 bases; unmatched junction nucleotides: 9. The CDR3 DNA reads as TGCAGTGCTAGAGATTTCGGAGCGGGGGGTTTAGAGACCCAGTACTTC. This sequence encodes CSARDFGAGGLETQYF.

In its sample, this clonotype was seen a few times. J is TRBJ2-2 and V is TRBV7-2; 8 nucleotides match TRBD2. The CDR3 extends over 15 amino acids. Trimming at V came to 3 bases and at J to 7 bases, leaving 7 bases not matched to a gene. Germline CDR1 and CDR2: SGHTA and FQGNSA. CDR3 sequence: CASSFLRGGIGELFF. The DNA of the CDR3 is TGTGCCAGCAGCTTCCTACGGGGGGGGATCGGGGAGCTGTTTTTT.

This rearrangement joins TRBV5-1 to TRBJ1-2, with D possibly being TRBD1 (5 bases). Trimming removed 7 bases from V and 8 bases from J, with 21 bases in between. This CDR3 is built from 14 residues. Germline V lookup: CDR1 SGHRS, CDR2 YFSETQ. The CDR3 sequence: CASGAGSGQEGYTF. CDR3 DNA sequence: TGCGCCAGCGGCGCAGGGTCGGGGCAGGAAGGCTACACCTTC.

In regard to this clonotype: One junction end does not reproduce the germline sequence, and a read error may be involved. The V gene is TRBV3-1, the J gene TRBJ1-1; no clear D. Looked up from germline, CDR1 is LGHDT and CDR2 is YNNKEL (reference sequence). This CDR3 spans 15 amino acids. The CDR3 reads CTSSQDRARNTEAFF. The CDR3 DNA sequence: TGTACCAGCAGCCAAGACCGGGCCCGAAACACTGAAGCTTTCTTT. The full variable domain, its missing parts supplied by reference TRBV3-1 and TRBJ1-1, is DTAVSQTPKYLVTQMGNDKSIKCEQNLGHDTMYWYKQDSKKFLKIMFSYNNKELIINETVPNRFSPKSPDKAHLNLHINSLELGDSAVYFCTSSQDRARNTEAFFGQGTRLTVV.

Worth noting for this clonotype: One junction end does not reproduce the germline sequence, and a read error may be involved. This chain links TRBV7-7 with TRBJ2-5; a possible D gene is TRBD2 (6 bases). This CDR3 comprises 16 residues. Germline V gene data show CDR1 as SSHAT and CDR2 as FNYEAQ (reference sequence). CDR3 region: CASSLGTAGKGETQYF. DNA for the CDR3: TGTGCTAGCAGCTTGGGGACGGCGGGGAAAGGGGAGACCCAGTACTTC.

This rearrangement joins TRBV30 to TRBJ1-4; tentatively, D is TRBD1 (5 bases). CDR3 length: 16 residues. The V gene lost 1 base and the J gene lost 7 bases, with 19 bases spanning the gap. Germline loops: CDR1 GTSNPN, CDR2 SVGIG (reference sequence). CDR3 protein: CAWSAPRGALREKLFF. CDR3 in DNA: TGTGCCTGGAGTGCTCCCAGAGGGGCTTTACGTGAAAAACTGTTTTTT.

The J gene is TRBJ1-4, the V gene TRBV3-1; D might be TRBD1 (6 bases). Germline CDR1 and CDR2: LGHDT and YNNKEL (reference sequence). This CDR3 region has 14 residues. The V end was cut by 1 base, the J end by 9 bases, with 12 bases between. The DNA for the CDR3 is TGTGCCAGCAGCCAAGGGGACATTGGGAAAAAACTGTTTTTT. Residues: CASSQGDIGKKLFF.

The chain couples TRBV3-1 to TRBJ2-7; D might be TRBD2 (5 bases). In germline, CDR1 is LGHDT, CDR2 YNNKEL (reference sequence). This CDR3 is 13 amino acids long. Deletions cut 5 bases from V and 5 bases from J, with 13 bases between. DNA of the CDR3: TGTGCCAGCAGCGCAGGAGGCAGAGACGAGCAGTACTTC. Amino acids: CASSAGGRDEQYF.

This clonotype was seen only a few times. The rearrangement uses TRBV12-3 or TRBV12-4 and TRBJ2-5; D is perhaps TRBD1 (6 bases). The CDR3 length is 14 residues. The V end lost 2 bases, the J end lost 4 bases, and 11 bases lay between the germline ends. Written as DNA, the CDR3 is TGTGCCAGCAGTTTAAGGGGGTGGGGAGAGACCCAGTACTTC. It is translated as CASSLRGWGETQYF.

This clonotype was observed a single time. DNA for the CDR3: TGCGCCAGCAGCTTGCAAGCAGCTTACAATGAGCAGTTCTTC. It encodes CASSLQAAYNEQFF. V and J are TRBV5-1 and TRBJ2-5; D ambiguous. The DNA end is more similar to TRBJ2-1, so the J call may be wrong. CDR1 is SGHRS and CDR2 is YFSETQ in the germline V gene. CDR3 size: 14 residues.